This TCR beta chain derives from a study of blood T cells in healthy people across ages. The authors ran a second PCR of 7 to 11 cycles using a sample-barcoded 5' primer and a J-beta primer mix. In TCRdb, the 5' RACE reads were re-called with MiXCR into one record per CDR3 protein. The repertoire includes about 1.6 million distinct CDR3 sequences, 30% to 35% of them detected once, and approximately 10% sits in the top ten. The CDR3 totals 15 residues. Trimming at V came to 4 bases and at J to 1 base, leaving 8 bases not matched to a gene. The germline CDR1 and CDR2 sequences are SGHRS and YFSETQ. The V gene is TRBV5-1, the J gene TRBJ2-7, with 7 bases aligning to TRBD1. The source of this sequence is a woman aged 25 to 39 in good health. Material for sequencing was blood. CDR3 residues: CASSPRQGASYEQYF. CDR3 DNA: TGCGCCAGCAGCCCTAGACAGGGTGCTTCCTACGAGCAGTACTTC.